The 20 T cell receptor beta chains below come from one sample, sequenced in a study of shared clonotypes between healthy human individuals. Clones were sequenced by immunoSEQ multiplex PCR, and TCRdb holds only the in-frame ones, with some missing. The sample has 1.5 million to 2.5 million clones, approximately 94% seen once; the top ten hold 1% to 1.5%. Terminally differentiated effector memory CD45RA+ cells were left out of the naive CD8 fraction, which was CD45RO-negative and positively selected for CCR7. Sequenced: naive CD8+ T cells sorted from blood. Receptors were obtained from a man younger than 30 in good health.

The V gene is TRBV13, the J gene TRBJ2-5; D remains ambiguous. The V gene lost 6 bases and the J gene lost 1 base, with 6 bases spanning the gap. Germline loops: CDR1 PRHDT, CDR2 FYEKMQ (reference sequence). CDR3 size: 12 residues. In nucleotides, the CDR3 is TGTGCCAGCAGGGGGATCCAAGAGACCCAGTACTTC. This translates into CASRGIQETQYF.

J is TRBJ2-7 and V is TRBV6-1; 7 nucleotides agree with TRBD2. This CDR3 contains 13 residues. The germline V gene has CDR1 MNHNS and CDR2 SASEGT. Trimming cost V 10 bases and J 1 base; bases outside gene matches: 7. The CDR3 here is CAIAGAPSYEQYF. DNA of the CDR3: TGTGCCATTGCGGGAGCTCCGTCCTACGAGCAGTACTTC.

This rearrangement joins TRBV7-9 to TRBJ2-7; 7 positions match TRBD2. CDR1 is SEHNR, CDR2 FQNEAQ, per germline (reference sequence). This CDR3 region has 15 residues. V gave up 1 base and J gave up 4 bases; unmatched junction bases: 7. DNA for the CDR3: TGTGCCAGCAGCTTAGGGCCGGGAGGAGGGTACGAGCAGTACTTC. Translated, it gives CASSLGPGGGYEQYF.

To note about this clone: A junction boundary mismatches the germline segment, possibly from a read error. This chain links TRBV7-7 with TRBJ1-5, with D perhaps TRBD1 (6 bases). The CDR3 has 16 amino acids. Germline V gene sequence: CDR1 SSHAT, CDR2 FNYEAQ (reference sequence). The CDR3 nucleotides read TGTGCTAGCAGCTTAGAGGGGGGCCACCAGCATCAGCCCCAGCATTTT. This codes for CASSLEGGHQHQPQHF. The entire variable domain, with the rest obtained from reference TRBV7-7 and TRBJ1-5, is as follows: GAGVSQSPRYKVTKRGQDVTLRCDPISSHATLYWYQQALGQGPEFLTYFNYEAQPDKSGLPSDRFSAERPEGSISTLTIQRTEQRDSAMYRCASSLEGGHQHQPQHFGDGTRLSIL.

V usage is TRBV4-1 and J usage is TRBJ2-7; 9 bases agree with TRBD2. Trimming at V came to 0 bases and at J to 0 bases, leaving 12 bases not matched to a gene. The length of the CDR3 is 19 residues. Germline assignment: CDR1 MGHRA and CDR2 YSYEKL. The CDR3 loop reads CASSQDSSGGTHLSYEQYF. DNA of the CDR3: TGCGCCAGCAGCCAAGATTCAAGCGGGGGGACCCATCTCTCCTACGAGCAGTACTTC.

This rearrangement joins TRBV5-1 to TRBJ2-7; 9 nucleotides align to TRBD1. The CDR3 is made up of 16 amino acids. Germline V lookup: CDR1 SGHRS, CDR2 YFSETQ. V shed 1 base and J 3 bases; nucleotides not matched to a gene: 8. The CDR3 region is CASSLSRTGVDYEQYF. CDR3 nucleotides: TGCGCCAGCAGCTTGTCTCGGACAGGGGTCGACTACGAGCAGTACTTC.

As for this clone: At one of its ends the junction is not consistent with the germline gene, which may arise from a read error. The chain combines TRBV7-7 with TRBJ2-7; maybe TRBD2 (6 bases). Per the germline V gene, CDR1 is SSHAT and CDR2 is FNYEAQ (reference sequence). CDR3 length: 13 amino acids. This CDR3 reads CASSPGRAYEQYF. The DNA for the CDR3 is TGTGCTAGCAGCCCCGGGAGAGCCTACGAGCAGTACTTC.

The rearrangement links TRBV11-2 to TRBJ1-6; perhaps TRBD1 as D (5 bases). The CDR3 is made up of 12 amino acids. The germline V gene encodes CDR1 SGHAT and CDR2 FQNNGV. V lost 5 bases and J lost 8, with 7 bases in between. This CDR3 reads CASSLQDSPLHF. CDR3 DNA sequence: TGTGCCAGCAGCCTACAGGATTCACCCCTCCACTTT.

The chain employs TRBV19 and TRBJ2-2; no clear D gene. The length of the CDR3 is 15 residues. V was cut by 7 bases and J by 6 bases, with 18 bases left in between. Germline CDR1 and CDR2: LNHDA and SQIVND (reference sequence). The CDR3 coding sequence is TGTGCCAGTAAAACTTCCTCCCTCGGGTCCGGGGAGCTGTTTTTT. Its translation is CASKTSSLGSGELFF.

The rearrangement uses TRBV7-9 and TRBJ2-5; 9 bases agree with TRBD1. After removal of 5 bases from V and 5 bases from J, the junction contained 9 bases not matched to a gene. Germline CDR1 reads SEHNR; CDR2 reads FQNEAQ (reference sequence). The CDR3 consists of 15 residues. As DNA, the CDR3 is TGTGCCAGCAGCCCACCCGGGACAGGGCTGGAGACCCAGTACTTC. Protein sequence: CASSPPGTGLETQYF.

This chain joins TRBV14 and TRBJ1-5; TRBD1 matches 8 bases. The V segment lost 1 base and the J segment 5 bases; nucleotides outside the gene matches: 4. The CDR3 spans 15 residues. Germline V CDR1 and CDR2: SGHDN, FVKESK. The CDR3 DNA is TGTGCCAGCAGCCAAGCAGGGGGCAGGGATCAGCCCCAGCATTTT. Encoded protein: CASSQAGGRDQPQHF. Based on the CDR3 plus reference TRBV14 and TRBJ1-5, the full variable domain is EAGVTQFPSHSVIEKGQTVTLRCDPISGHDNLYWYRRVMGKEIKFLLHFVKESKQDESGMPNNRFLAERTGGTYSTLKVQPAELEDSGVYFCASSQAGGRDQPQHFGDGTRLSIL.

This chain connects TRBV4-3 to TRBJ2-1; TRBD2 agrees at 9 bases. Germline CDR1 reads LGHNA; CDR2 reads YSLEER. This CDR3 is 17 amino acids long. The V gene end was trimmed by 0 bases and the J gene end by 4 bases; junction bases not matched to a gene: 7. In nucleotides, the CDR3 is TGCGCCAGCAGCCAAGATCGGGCTAGCGGGGTGTACAATGAGCAGTTCTTC. Amino acid sequence: CASSQDRASGVYNEQFF.

J is TRBJ1-1 and V is TRBV6-1; maybe TRBD1 (5 bases). Germline V gene data show CDR1 as MNHNS and CDR2 as SASEGT. V was shortened by 10 bases and J by 6 bases, with 24 bases between the two germline ends. The CDR3 is 15 amino acids. CDR3 in DNA: TGTGCCACCAGAATCCCCGGGACGGGGAAGCCTGAAGCTTTCTTT. Translation gives CATRIPGTGKPEAFF.

V is TRBV27 and J is TRBJ1-4; D is possibly TRBD1 (5 bases). V dropped 3 bases and J dropped 8 bases, with 10 bases sitting between them. The CDR3 has 13 residues. Per germline, CDR1 MNHEY and CDR2 SMNVEV (reference sequence). CDR3 loop: CASSFAKGEKLFF. The CDR3 DNA reads as TGTGCCAGCAGTTTTGCAAAGGGGGAAAAACTGTTTTTT.

This clone was found once. The chain uses TRBV29-1 and TRBJ1-2; D ambiguous. The CDR3 loop spans 12 amino acids. V was cut by 2 bases and J by 3 bases, with 7 bases left in between. CDR1 and CDR2 (germline): SQVTM, ANQGSEA. The CDR3 nucleotides read TGCAGCGTTGAATGGACGGACTATGGCTACACCTTC. Translating it yields CSVEWTDYGYTF.

A word on this clone: This sample also contains other DNA sequences that code for the same CDR3. Written as DNA, the CDR3 is TGCAGCGTTGAGGGAGGGGCCAACGTCCTGACTTTC. It codes for CSVEGGANVLTF. The gene calls are TRBV29-1 and TRBJ2-6; D gene ambiguous. The CDR3 totals 12 residues. With 3 bases removed from V and 4 bases from J, the gap between germline ends came to 4 bases. Germline assignment: CDR1 SQVTM and CDR2 ANQGSEA.

The genes are TRBV9 and TRBJ2-3, with 14 bases fitting TRBD2. The CDR3 sequence is 19 residues long. The germline V gene has CDR1 SGDLS and CDR2 YYNGEE. The V segment lost 0 bases and the J segment 0 bases; nucleotides outside the gene matches: 6. CDR3 sequence reads: CASSVALGLAGVSTDTQYF. In nucleotides, the CDR3 is TGTGCCAGCAGCGTAGCTTTGGGACTAGCGGGAGTTAGCACAGATACGCAGTATTTT.

For the CDR3, the DNA is TGTGCCAGCAGCTCTCTAGCGCGGGAAGATACGCAGTATTTT. Translation gives CASSSLAREDTQYF. This rearrangement joins TRBV11-2 to TRBJ2-3; possible D gene TRBD2, 6 bases. The germline V and J ends were trimmed by 4 bases and 5 bases, with 13 bases remaining between them. CDR1 is SGHAT and CDR2 is FQNNGV in the germline V gene. The CDR3 loop spans 14 amino acids.

Comment on this clone: A much larger clone differs from this one at a single base, so this may be a read error. The sample contains more than one DNA sequence encoding this CDR3. The genes are TRBV9 and TRBJ2-7; either TRBD1 or TRBD2 may fit D (6 bases each). The V end was cut by 0 bases, the J end by 5 bases, with 12 bases between. The CDR3 sequence is 14 residues long. Germline loops: CDR1 SGDLS, CDR2 YYNGEE. CDR3 sequence (DNA): TGTGCCAGCAGCGTAGGAGGGGGGACCCACGAGCAGTACTTC. Amino acids: CASSVGGGTHEQYF.

This sequence joins TRBV27 and TRBJ2-1; TRBD2 matches at 8 bases. Germline CDR1 MNHEY, CDR2 SMNVEV (reference sequence). V dropped 2 bases and J dropped 8; count of bases not matched to a gene: 8. The CDR3 sequence is 15 residues long. Here the CDR3 DNA reads TGTGCCAGCAGTTTACTGCGGGAGGCCAGGGATGAGCAGTTCTTC. This encodes CASSLLREARDEQFF.